Presented here are 27 T cell receptor beta chains from one specimen sequenced in a study of blood T cell repertoires in COVID-19. Clones were read by immunoSEQ multiplex PCR, and TCRdb kept only the in-frame ones, dropping some. The sample comprises around 40,000 clones, 85% to 90% of which are singletons, and 14% rests with the top ten. Sequencing was done on a sample of peripheral blood. The receptors stem from a human donor in a cohort sampled during active COVID-19.

The CDR3 is CASMGGVDTEAFF. In nucleotides, the CDR3 is TGTGCCAGTATGGGGGGGGTTGACACTGAAGCTTTCTTT. The V gene is TRBV19, the J gene TRBJ1-1; D might be TRBD1 (5 bases). The CDR3 sequence is 13 residues long. The germline CDR1 and CDR2 sequences are LNHDA and SQIVND (reference sequence). Trimming took off 7 bases at V and 3 bases at J, with 12 bases between the two ends.

V usage is TRBV10-1 and J usage is TRBJ2-7; tentative D call: TRBD1 (6 bases). CDR3 length equals 13 residues. Trimming cost V 3 bases and J 6 bases, with 12 bases left between them. CDR1 and CDR2 (germline): WNHNN, SYGVQD (reference sequence). This CDR3 is CASSEQLGGEQYF. Here the CDR3 DNA reads TGCGCCAGCAGTGAACAACTAGGGGGCGAGCAGTACTTC.

The J gene is TRBJ2-2, the V gene TRBV14, with TRBD2 identical over 10 bases. Trimming removed 4 bases from V and 5 bases from J; junction bases left unmatched: 16. This CDR3 contains 19 residues. The V gene's germline CDR1 is SGHDN and CDR2 FVKESK. CDR3 coding DNA: TGTGCCAGCAGCCCTAGGGCTAGCGGGGGCCATCTGAGAACCGGGGAGCTGTTTTTT. This codes for CASSPRASGGHLRTGELFF. Supplemented by reference TRBV14 and TRBJ2-2, the full variable domain reads EAGVTQFPSHSVIEKGQTVTLRCDPISGHDNLYWYRRVMGKEIKFLLHFVKESKQDESGMPNNRFLAERTGGTYSTLKVQPAELEDSGVYFCASSPRASGGHLRTGELFFGEGSRLTVL.

The chain employs TRBV2 and TRBJ1-1, with 10 bases matching TRBD1. The J segment lost 7 bases and the V segment lost 6 bases, leaving 5 bases of the junction unmatched. Germline CDR1 and CDR2: SNHLY and FYNNEI. The CDR3 totals 13 residues. CDR3 loop: CASRVGQGHEAFF. CDR3 nucleotides: TGTGCCAGCAGGGTGGGACAGGGGCATGAAGCTTTCTTT.

This rearrangement joins TRBV3-1 (or the pseudogene TRBV3-2) to TRBJ2-7; 7 nucleotides line up with TRBD1. Germline V gene data show CDR1 as LGHDT and CDR2 as YNNKEL (reference sequence). Trimming cost V 0 bases and J 4 bases; bases outside gene matches: 12. The CDR3 is made up of 17 amino acids. CDR3 bases: TGTGCCAGCAGCCAAGACTGGGCGACAGGGTTGGGGTACGAGCAGTACTTC. Amino acids: CASSQDWATGLGYEQYF.

The chain carries TRBV5-6 and TRBJ1-2; D is possibly TRBD1 (6 bases). Germline V gene data show CDR1 as SGHDT and CDR2 as YYEEEE. V was pared by 3 bases and J by 4 bases, with 16 bases between. The CDR3 spans 15 residues. CDR3 coding DNA: TGTGCCAGCAGCTCCTACAGGGCGAGCGGCTATGGCTACACCTTC. As protein: CASSSYRASGYGYTF. The whole variable domain, remainder taken from reference TRBV5-6 and TRBJ1-2, is DAGVTQSPTHLIKTRGQQVTLRCSPKSGHDTVSWYQQALGQGPQFIFQYYEEEERQRGNFPDRFSGHQFPNYSSELNVNALLLGDSALYLCASSSYRASGYGYTFGSGTRLTVV.

The chain carries TRBV7-2 and TRBJ2-1; 9 bases fit TRBD2. This CDR3 spans 15 amino acids. V was pared by 5 bases and J by 5 bases, with 7 bases of the junction left unmatched. Germline assignment: CDR1 SGHTA and CDR2 FQGNSA. The CDR3 region is CASSQRLAENNEQFF. Here the CDR3 DNA reads TGTGCCAGCAGCCAACGACTAGCGGAAAACAATGAGCAGTTCTTC.

The rearrangement joins TRBV7-2 to TRBJ2-1, with D unresolved. Deletions cut 3 bases from V and 7 bases from J, with 16 bases between. There are 15 residues in the CDR3. Germline V CDR1 and CDR2: SGHTA, FQGNSA. CDR3 amino acids: CASSLEDSLVNEQFF. In nucleotides, the CDR3 is TGTGCCAGCAGCTTGGAAGACTCGCTAGTGAATGAGCAGTTCTTC.

V gene TRBV18 combines with J gene TRBJ2-5; D uncertain. Germline V CDR1 and CDR2: KGHSH, LQKENI. The germline V and J ends were trimmed by 2 bases and 3 bases, with 7 bases remaining between them. The CDR3 extends over 13 amino acids. This CDR3 is CASSPGQKETQYF. The CDR3 region has the DNA TGTGCCAGCTCACCAGGGCAAAAAGAGACCCAGTACTTC. Drawing the rest from reference TRBV18 and TRBJ2-5, the complete variable domain is NAGVMQNPRHLVRRRGQEARLRCSPMKGHSHVYWYRQLPEEGLKFMVYLQKENIIDESGMPKERFSAEFPKEGPSILRIQQVVRGDSAAYFCASSPGQKETQYFGPGTRLLVL.

The chain combines TRBV19 with TRBJ1-5; 7 bases line up with TRBD1. The CDR3 has 13 residues. The junction had 2 bases not matched to a gene; V was cut back by 7 bases and J by 2 bases. The V gene's germline CDR1 is LNHDA and CDR2 SQIVND (reference sequence). As DNA, the CDR3 is TGTGCCAGTATCGGACAGGGCAATCAGCCCCAGCATTTT. Its translation is CASIGQGNQPQHF.

This chain links TRBV11-2 with TRBJ1-2; 10 bases agree with TRBD1. The CDR3 covers 17 residues. V lost 9 bases to trimming and J lost 0 bases; unmatched junction nucleotides: 13. Germline CDR1 reads SGHAT; CDR2 reads FQNNGV. For the CDR3, the DNA is TGTGCCAGTAGTGCTCCCGGGACAGGGGTGTCTAACTATGGCTACACCTTC. This encodes CASSAPGTGVSNYGYTF.

The V and J genes are TRBV12-3 or TRBV12-4 and TRBJ1-5; perhaps TRBD1 as D (5 bases). Trimming pared 7 bases from V and 9 bases from J, leaving 13 bases between. This CDR3 is built from 12 residues. CDR3 region: CASTEGYRPQHF. CDR3 bases: TGTGCCAGCACGGAGGGGTACCGGCCCCAGCATTTT.

The V and J genes are TRBV3-1 (or the pseudogene TRBV3-2) and TRBJ2-1, with D perhaps TRBD1 (6 bases). This CDR3 has 17 amino acids. CDR1 and CDR2 (germline): LGHDT, YNNKEL (reference sequence). Trimming took 0 bases from V and 4 from J, leaving 16 bases between them. CDR3 DNA: TGTGCCAGCAGCCAAGATCTTAGGCAGGGGCTATACAATGAGCAGTTCTTC. It translates to CASSQDLRQGLYNEQFF.

The chain links TRBV7-2 to TRBJ1-4, with D possibly TRBD1 on 5 matching bases. V lost 3 bases, J lost 8 bases, and 19 bases lay in between. The germline V gene has CDR1 SGHTA and CDR2 FQGNSA. The CDR3 covers 16 residues. The CDR3 protein is CASSLGSGPRWEKLFF. The CDR3 bases are TGTGCCAGCAGCTTGGGGTCAGGGCCTCGATGGGAAAAACTGTTTTTT.

The CDR3, as DNA: TGTGCCAGCAGTTACTGGGCGGGGGGCACCTTATACAATGAGCAGTTCTTC. This translates into CASSYWAGGTLYNEQFF. J is TRBJ2-1 and V is TRBV6-2 or TRBV6-3, with TRBD2 identical over 8 bases. The V gene end was trimmed by 1 base and the J gene end by 4 bases; junction bases not matched to a gene: 9. CDR3 size: 17 residues. Germline V gives CDR1 MNHEY, CDR2 SVGEGT.

The chain has TRBV11-2 and TRBJ2-7; no clear D gene. CDR1 is SGHAT and CDR2 is FQNNGV in the germline V gene. Trimming pared 5 bases from V and 3 bases from J, leaving 17 bases between. This CDR3 has 15 residues. CDR3 amino acids: CASSRVATEIYEQYF. CDR3 sequence (DNA): TGTGCCAGCAGCCGTGTTGCAACAGAGATCTACGAGCAGTACTTC.

The rearrangement links TRBV27 to TRBJ2-3; D gene ambiguous. The CDR3 totals 13 residues. The V end was cut by 4 bases, the J end by 5 bases, with 10 bases between. CDR1 and CDR2 from the germline V gene are MNHEY and SMNVEV (reference sequence). CDR3 sequence (DNA): TGTGCCAGCAGTTCTGGCTTTGGAGATACGCAGTATTTT. The encoded protein is CASSSGFGDTQYF.

The chain employs TRBV18 and TRBJ1-5; no definite D call. The germline V and J ends were trimmed by 2 bases and 7 bases, with 12 bases remaining between them. CDR3 length: 14 residues. Germline V lookup: CDR1 KGHSH, CDR2 LQKENI. CDR3 sequence (DNA): TGTGCCAGCTCACCAGGGAGGGTGGAGCAGCCCCAGCATTTT. It encodes CASSPGRVEQPQHF.

The genes are TRBV2 and TRBJ2-3; 7 positions match TRBD2. This CDR3 contains 15 residues. Germline-derived CDR1 and CDR2 are SNHLY and FYNNEI. The ends lost 7 bases at V and 0 bases at J; junction bases unmatched: 7. The CDR3 coding sequence is TGTGCCAGCACTGGCATTAGCGGGAGCACAGATACGCAGTATTTT. It is translated as CASTGISGSTDTQYF.

The rearrangement uses TRBV5-1 and TRBJ2-7; 9 nucleotides match TRBD1. CDR1 is SGHRS, CDR2 YFSETQ, per germline. After removal of 2 bases from V and 2 bases from J, the junction contained 5 bases not matched to a gene. CDR3 size: 15 residues. DNA for the CDR3: TGCGCCAGCAGCTTAACCGGGACAGGGCCCTACGAGCAGTACTTC. Its protein product is CASSLTGTGPYEQYF.

Sample share makes this clone medium-sized. This sample also contains other DNA sequences that code for the same CDR3. The chain is built from TRBV9 and TRBJ2-3, with 11 bases that match TRBD2. The CDR3 is made up of 16 amino acids. V dropped 3 bases and J dropped 6; count of bases not matched to a gene: 9. Germline CDR1 SGDLS, CDR2 YYNGEE. Here the CDR3 DNA reads TGTGCCAGCAGCGCAGGTAGCGGGGGGGCGGGGGATACGCAGTATTTT. It specifies CASSAGSGGAGDTQYF.

This clone showed up just once. The chain joins TRBV30 to TRBJ2-1; unclear D gene. The CDR3 is 11 residues long. The V end was cut by 2 bases, the J end by 7 bases, with 6 bases between. Germline V gene sequence: CDR1 GTSNPN, CDR2 SVGIG (reference sequence). In DNA form, the CDR3 reads TGTGCCTGGAGTCCCTTGAATGAGCAGTTCTTC. Its translation is CAWSPLNEQFF. Based on the CDR3 plus reference TRBV30 and TRBJ2-1, the full variable domain is SQTIHQWPATLVQPVGSPLSLECTVEGTSNPNLYWYRQAAGRGLQLLFYSVGIGQISSEVPQNLSASRPQDRQFILSSKKLLLSDSGFYLCAWSPLNEQFFGPGTRLTVL.

This chain uses TRBV10-2 with TRBJ1-5; D unresolved. Per the germline V gene, CDR1 is WSHSY and CDR2 is SAAADI. CDR3 size: 15 residues. The V end was cut by 3 bases, the J end by 0 bases, with 9 bases between. The CDR3 sequence: CASSDGRDSNQPQHF. CDR3 coding DNA: TGCGCCAGCAGTGACGGGAGGGATAGCAATCAGCCCCAGCATTTT.

The chain combines TRBV7-8 with TRBJ1-3; TRBD1 aligns across 7 bases. The CDR3 is 15 residues long. The junction had 4 bases not matched to a gene; V was cut back by 5 bases and J by 0 bases. In germline, CDR1 is SGHVS, CDR2 FQNEAQ. Here the CDR3 DNA reads TGTGCCAGCAGCCCCCGGACAGGCTCTGGAAACACCATATATTTT. Translating gives CASSPRTGSGNTIYF.

Turning to this clone: Sequence at one end of the junction differs from germline and may be a read error. The rearrangement uses TRBV5-4 and TRBJ2-7; D possibly corresponds to TRBD1 (6 bases). This CDR3 spans 15 amino acids. Per germline, CDR1 SGHNT and CDR2 YYREEE (reference sequence). CDR3 sequence (DNA): TGTGCCAGTAGCTTGGATCCCGACAGGACCTACGAGCAGTACTTC. Its translation: CASSLDPDRTYEQYF.

The chain couples TRBV2 to TRBJ2-2, with D unclear. The germline gives CDR1 SNHLY, CDR2 FYNNEI. The germline V and J ends were trimmed by 7 bases and 0 bases, with 9 bases remaining between them. This CDR3 is built from 14 residues. CDR3 nucleotides: TGTGCCAGCAATCAGGCTCCGAACACCGGGGAGCTGTTTTTT. Encoded protein: CASNQAPNTGELFF.

The chain recombines TRBV11-2 with TRBJ1-1; TRBD1 matches at 12 bases. The V and J ends lost 5 bases and 10 bases, in that order; junction bases with no gene match: 5. CDR3 length: 13 amino acids. The germline V gene has CDR1 SGHAT and CDR2 FQNNGV. This chain's CDR3 is CASSHRDRGLAFF. CDR3 bases: TGTGCCAGCAGCCACCGGGACAGGGGGCTAGCTTTCTTT.